The rows below give T cell receptor beta chains drawn from one sample of a study of CD8 T cells in Susac syndrome. TCRdb analysed the immunoSEQ multiplex PCR reads with MiXCR anew, one entry per CDR3 protein. This table holds 160,000 or so distinct CDR3 sequences, around 93% found once. The material sequenced was CD4+ T cells from PBMCs. All receptors come from a human donor in good health. Each CDR3 is given with its conserved first and last residue. Clone sizes are given selectively: once, few, many, or a class where the clone is expanded.

CDR3aa: CASHGSGETQYF
j_gene: TRBJ2-5
v_gene: TRBV30
len: 12
abundance: few

CDR3aa: CASSSGTSGGAGTDTQYF
j_gene: TRBJ2-3
v_gene: TRBV28
len: 18
abundance: -

CDR3aa: CASSSPDRGLYEQYF
j_gene: TRBJ2-7
v_gene: TRBV7-8
len: 15
abundance: -

CDR3aa: CSARSPLGLEQYF
j_gene: TRBJ2-7
v_gene: TRBV20-1
len: 13
abundance: -

CDR3aa: CASSLVGLGGYNSPLHF
j_gene: TRBJ1-6
v_gene: TRBV11-2
len: 17
abundance: -

CDR3aa: CASTRDALSGTQYF
j_gene: TRBJ2-5
v_gene: TRBV6-5
len: 14
abundance: -

CDR3aa: CASSYVVGQPQHF
j_gene: TRBJ1-5
v_gene: TRBV6-2/TRBV6-3
len: 13
abundance: -

CDR3aa: CASREGGGNYGYTF
j_gene: TRBJ1-2
v_gene: TRBV2
len: 14
abundance: -

CDR3aa: CASSLVQGARQETQYF
j_gene: TRBJ2-5
v_gene: TRBV5-1
len: 16
abundance: -

CDR3aa: CASSSQGDEQYF
j_gene: TRBJ2-7
v_gene: TRBV2
len: 12
abundance: -

CDR3aa: CASSPTADDNSPLHF
j_gene: TRBJ1-6
v_gene: TRBV18
len: 15
abundance: -

CDR3aa: CSVAYRGTNEKLFF
j_gene: TRBJ1-4
v_gene: TRBV29-1
len: 14
abundance: -

CDR3aa: CSARPVDRIGQYF
j_gene: TRBJ2-7
v_gene: TRBV20-1
len: 13
abundance: -

CDR3aa: CASGRTDSNYGYTF
j_gene: TRBJ1-2
v_gene: TRBV7-9
len: 14
abundance: -

CDR3aa: CSASEATDTQYF
j_gene: TRBJ2-3
v_gene: TRBV20-1
len: 12
abundance: -

CDR3aa: CSARDLGKGYGYTF
j_gene: TRBJ1-2
v_gene: TRBV20-1
len: 14
abundance: -

CDR3aa: CASSLRGPTGFGVNEKLFF
j_gene: TRBJ1-4
v_gene: TRBV7-3
len: 19
abundance: -

CDR3aa: CSVGQAGDEQFF
j_gene: TRBJ2-1
v_gene: TRBV29-1
len: 12
abundance: -

CDR3aa: CASSALTGTGGGEQYF
j_gene: TRBJ2-7
v_gene: TRBV6-1
len: 16
abundance: -

CDR3aa: CASSHTGANVLTF
j_gene: TRBJ2-6
v_gene: TRBV6-5
len: 13
abundance: -

CDR3aa: CSVGGHGNEKLFF
j_gene: TRBJ1-4
v_gene: TRBV29-1
len: 13
abundance: -

CDR3aa: CASSERADRGFYEQYF
j_gene: TRBJ2-7
v_gene: TRBV6-1
len: 16
abundance: -

CDR3aa: CASSFFSGGGWSWYNEQFF
j_gene: TRBJ2-1
v_gene: TRBV11-3
len: 19
abundance: -

CDR3aa: CSARDTWNYEQYF
j_gene: TRBJ2-7
v_gene: TRBV20-1
len: 13
abundance: -

CDR3aa: CASSLMAAPETQYF
j_gene: TRBJ2-5
v_gene: TRBV12-3/TRBV12-4
len: 14
abundance: -

CDR3aa: CSARSYRFSGNTIYF
j_gene: TRBJ1-3
v_gene: TRBV20-1
len: 15
abundance: -

CDR3aa: CASIPGTEAFEQYF
j_gene: TRBJ2-7
v_gene: TRBV7-8
len: 14
abundance: -

CDR3aa: CATSRERTREQYF
j_gene: TRBJ2-7
v_gene: TRBV15
len: 13
abundance: -

CDR3aa: CASSLYGGEETQYF
j_gene: TRBJ2-5
v_gene: TRBV7-2
len: 14
abundance: -

CDR3aa: CASSLASLNEQFF
j_gene: TRBJ2-1
v_gene: TRBV5-1
len: 13
abundance: -

CDR3aa: CASRTTGRLSYNEQFF
j_gene: TRBJ2-1
v_gene: TRBV27
len: 16
abundance: once

CDR3aa: CASSHPGANSPLHF
j_gene: TRBJ1-6
v_gene: TRBV14
len: 14
abundance: -

CDR3aa: CAWSGWVNTEAFF
j_gene: TRBJ1-1
v_gene: TRBV30
len: 13
abundance: -

CDR3aa: CSAIKSFYTGELFF
j_gene: TRBJ2-2
v_gene: TRBV20-1
len: 14
abundance: -

CDR3aa: CASSLWMADTQYF
j_gene: TRBJ2-3
v_gene: TRBV5-4
len: 13
abundance: -

CDR3aa: CASRGSGAGQPQHF
j_gene: TRBJ1-5
v_gene: TRBV19
len: 14
abundance: -

CDR3aa: CASSQDLEGAFF
j_gene: TRBJ1-1
v_gene: TRBV3-1
len: 12
abundance: -

CDR3aa: CASSLRGETQYF
j_gene: TRBJ2-5
v_gene: TRBV18
len: 12
abundance: few

CDR3aa: CASSRTSGAQETQYF
j_gene: TRBJ2-5
v_gene: TRBV4-2
len: 15
abundance: -